The clone carrying this T cell receptor (beta chain) was seen a few times. The antigen remains undetermined. The entry originates in a study of T cells after yellow fever vaccination. The overall study: Fractions low in cell number were prepared with SMART-Seq v4 Ultra Low Input. Study results and caveats: Weaker overall was a secondary response that nonetheless peaked faster, on day 5 versus 15.

CDR1 is KGHSH, CDR2 LQKENI, per germline. V trimming: 6 bases; J trimming: 5 bases; junction bases outside the gene matches: 7. The CDR3 has 14 residues. TCRdb redid the calling of the 5' RACE reads with MiXCR, one entry per CDR3 protein. The table includes over 250,000 distinct CDR3 sequences, roughly 4.3% detected once. The specimen comprised PBMCs, sampled 5 days after the yellow fever booster vaccination. This TCR was recovered from a man aged 18-30 years who received the YFV17D yellow fever vaccine. This rearrangement joins TRBV18 to TRBJ1-2; 9 positions agree with TRBD1. Written as DNA, the CDR3 is TGTGCCAGCTCGTCCGGGACAGGGAAATATGGCTACACCTTC. Protein: CASSSGTGKYGYTF. The full variable domain, with the rest looked up from reference TRBV18 and TRBJ1-2, is NAGVMQNPRHLVRRRGQEARLRCSPMKGHSHVYWYRQLPEEGLKFMVYLQKENIIDESGMPKERFSAEFPKEGPSILRIQQVVRGDSAAYFCASSSGTGKYGYTFGSGTRLTVV.